Detailed here is one TCR beta chain. Per the original data handling: Counts of nucleated cells, estimated from reference gene primer amplification, were obtained. The table came from immunoSEQ multiplex PCR; TCRdb's copy has only in-frame clones and leaves some out. The V and J calls and clone size were taken over from that table, and D and trimming were inferred from the DNA. The sample has around 80,000 clones, over 65% seen once. This CDR3 is 13 amino acids long. Germline CDR1 SGDLS, CDR2 YYNGEE. The V end was cut by 0 bases, the J end by 3 bases, with 6 bases between. The data are from a study of blood T cell repertoires in COVID-19. Study in general: Donors in the United States, Italy and Spain gave samples during acute or convalescent COVID-19. T cells, B-cell-depleted T cells, or PBMCs supplied cDNA or gDNA.

The specimen sequenced was peripheral blood. The chain carries TRBV9 and TRBJ1-1, with no clear D. The origin of this receptor is a man in his forties or fifties with active or convalescent COVID-19. The CDR3 coding sequence is TGTGCCAGCAGCGTAGGGCGGGACACTGAAGCTTTCTTT. Encoded protein: CASSVGRDTEAFF.